These 27 T cell receptor beta chains share one sample of origin, sequenced in a study of blood T cell repertoires in COVID-19. Using immunoSEQ multiplex PCR, the repertoire was profiled, and TCRdb retains in-frame clones only, with some absent. Of around 360,000 clones listed, approximately 84% are singletons. Sequencing used PBMCs or T cells enriched from blood (not recorded which). The receptors were gathered from a woman in her thirties who had recovered from COVID-19.

The chain links TRBV3-1 (or the pseudogene TRBV3-2) to TRBJ2-1, with 9 positions matching TRBD2. Germline CDR1 and CDR2: LGHDT and YNNKEL (reference sequence). The CDR3 runs 16 residues. The V segment lost 3 bases and the J segment 5 bases; nucleotides outside the gene matches: 8. In DNA form, the CDR3 reads TGTGCCAGCAGCCAGACTGGACTAGCGTACAACAATGAGCAGTTCTTC. This sequence encodes CASSQTGLAYNNEQFF.

V is TRBV6-5 and J is TRBJ2-5, with 9 nucleotides matching TRBD2. Germline CDR1 MNHEY, CDR2 SVGAGI. V lost 6 bases, J lost 4 bases, and 9 bases stayed unmatched. The length of the CDR3 is 15 residues. The chain's CDR3 is CASSRREGLGETQYF. CDR3 DNA: TGTGCCAGCAGCAGGCGGGAGGGCCTGGGAGAGACCCAGTACTTC.

This clone was detected only a few times. The V call is TRBV12-2, the J call TRBJ1-4. TRBV12-2 is designated a pseudogene. The CDR3 has 20 residues. The CDR3 nucleotides are TGTGCAAGTCGCGCCTCCGTAGCCGGGACTATGCGGGAAACTAATGAAAAACTGTTTTTT. Protein: CASRASVAGTMRETNEKLFF.

This clone has a single count. CDR3 sequence: CASSGRLISYEQYF. DNA for the CDR3: TGTGCCAGCAGTGGACGACTAATCTCCTACGAGCAGTACTTC. The chain carries TRBV28 and TRBJ2-7, with D perhaps matching TRBD2 (5 bases). CDR1 is MDHEN, CDR2 SYDVKM, per germline. V gave up 5 bases and J gave up 0 bases, with 11 bases separating them. The CDR3 length is 14 residues.

V and J are TRBV30 and TRBJ2-7; D is perhaps TRBD2 (5 bases). From germline, CDR1 is GTSNPN and CDR2 SVGIG (reference sequence). V dropped 0 bases and J dropped 6 bases, with 15 bases sitting between them. This CDR3 spans 14 amino acids. The CDR3 protein is CAWSVLSPGGEQYF. As DNA, the CDR3 is TGTGCCTGGAGTGTACTCTCCCCCGGAGGCGAGCAGTACTTC.

The chain combines TRBV5-4 with TRBJ1-4, with TRBD1 matching 11 bases. This CDR3 is 17 amino acids long. From germline, CDR1 is SGHNT and CDR2 YYREEE (reference sequence). Trimming cost V 4 bases and J 2 bases; bases outside gene matches: 7. The CDR3 nucleotides are TGTGCCAGCAGCACAGGACAGGGGGCAACGACTAATGAAAAACTGTTTTTT. It codes for CASSTGQGATTNEKLFF. Full variable domain (remainder filled in from reference TRBV5-4 and TRBJ1-4): ETGVTQSPTHLIKTRGQQVTLRCSSQSGHNTVSWYQQALGQGPQFIFQYYREEENGRGNFPPRFSGLQFPNYSSELNVNALELDDSALYLCASSTGQGATTNEKLFFGSGTQLSVL.

V gene TRBV28 combines with J gene TRBJ1-3; the D gene is possibly TRBD1 (6 bases). Germline CDR1 reads MDHEN; CDR2 reads SYDVKM. This CDR3 is built from 15 residues. Trimming removed 6 bases from V and 0 bases from J, with 12 bases in between. The CDR3 loop is CASSPDRTSGNTIYF. Here the CDR3 DNA reads TGTGCCAGCAGCCCAGACAGGACCTCTGGAAACACCATATATTTT.

This clone was found once. The V and J genes are TRBV19 and TRBJ1-5; possible D gene TRBD1, 6 bases. Germline V gives CDR1 LNHDA, CDR2 SQIVND (reference sequence). This CDR3 region has 14 residues. The V gene lost 5 bases and the J gene lost 4 bases, with 12 bases spanning the gap. This CDR3 reads CASSLPTGNQPQHF. Written as DNA, the CDR3 is TGTGCCAGTAGTTTACCTACAGGGAATCAGCCCCAGCATTTT.

The V gene is TRBV10-3, the J gene TRBJ2-2; TRBD1 is a possible D gene (6 bases). The CDR3 totals 13 residues. CDR1 is ENHRY and CDR2 is SYGVKD in the germline V gene. V lost 6 bases and J 4 bases, leaving 9 bases between the germline ends. CDR3 loop: CAIRQGSTGELFF. CDR3 nucleotides: TGTGCCATCAGGCAGGGGTCCACCGGGGAGCTGTTTTTT.

The chain carries TRBV7-2 and TRBJ2-7; 11 nucleotides agree with TRBD1. Germline trimming cut 1 base from V and 3 bases from J; bases unmatched to any gene: 5. Germline CDR1 and CDR2: SGHTA and FQGNSA. The CDR3 is 16 residues long. In DNA, the CDR3 is TGTGCCAGCAGCTTAGTCGGGACAGGGGGGTTCTACGAGCAGTACTTC. Translating it yields CASSLVGTGGFYEQYF.

The chain is built from TRBV29-1 and TRBJ2-1; no firm D call. Germline assignment: CDR1 SQVTM and CDR2 ANQGSEA. This CDR3 contains 14 residues. V gave up 6 bases and J gave up 0 bases, with 12 bases separating them. The chain's CDR3 is CSVVTQSSYNEQFF. CDR3 DNA: TGCAGCGTGGTGACACAGAGCTCCTACAATGAGCAGTTCTTC.

This chain links TRBV11-1 with TRBJ2-3; maybe TRBD2 (6 bases). The CDR3 runs to 15 residues. Germline loops: CDR1 SGHAT, CDR2 FQDESV (reference sequence). Trimming shortened V by 5 bases and J by 2 bases, and 14 bases separated the two germline ends. The CDR3 coding sequence is TGTGCCAGCAGCCGAGCGCGGGGACTCACAGATACGCAGTATTTT. It specifies CASSRARGLTDTQYF.

V usage is TRBV12-3 or TRBV12-4 and J usage is TRBJ2-7, with D maybe TRBD2 (6 bases). This CDR3 comprises 13 residues. V lost 8 bases and J lost 0, with 11 bases in between. The CDR3 DNA follows: TGTGCCAGCCGGACTATAAGCTCCTACGAGCAGTACTTC. It encodes CASRTISSYEQYF.

This chain uses TRBV13 with TRBJ2-7, with a possible D match to TRBD1 (5 bases). Germline V gives CDR1 PRHDT, CDR2 FYEKMQ (reference sequence). This CDR3 region has 12 residues. V was shortened by 5 bases and J by 3 bases, with 8 bases between the two germline ends. CDR3 protein: CASSLDSYEQYF. The CDR3 DNA reads TGTGCCAGCAGCCTCGACAGCTACGAGCAGTACTTC.

The rearrangement uses TRBV27 and TRBJ2-4, with D unresolved. Deletions cut 3 bases from V and 0 bases from J, with 9 bases between. The CDR3 spans 15 residues. Germline V gives CDR1 MNHEY, CDR2 SMNVEV (reference sequence). The CDR3, as DNA: TGTGCCAGCAGTTTTTCTGTGGCAGCCAAAAACATTCAGTACTTC. Its translation is CASSFSVAAKNIQYF.

Worth noting for this clone: Within the sample, other DNA sequences also encode this same CDR3. The chain has TRBV5-4 and TRBJ2-2; 13 bases map to TRBD2. Losses at the gene ends were 5 bases for V and 2 bases for J; bases not matched to a gene: 3. The CDR3 sequence is 16 residues long. Germline V lookup: CDR1 SGHNT, CDR2 YYREEE (reference sequence). CDR3 DNA sequence: TGTGCCAGCAGTACGGGACTAGCGGGAAACACCGGGGAGCTGTTTTTT. This encodes CASSTGLAGNTGELFF.

This sequence joins TRBV12-3 or TRBV12-4 and TRBJ2-7, with D possibly TRBD1 on 6 matching bases. Trimming removed 6 bases at V and 12 bases at J, with 18 bases between. This CDR3 contains 12 residues. The CDR3 DNA sequence: TGTGCCAGCAGCCCAGGGGCGCGGGCGTCGTACTTC. Protein sequence: CASSPGARASYF.

This rearrangement joins TRBV7-6 to TRBJ2-3, with 9 bases aligning to TRBD2. Germline V gene data show CDR1 as SGHVS and CDR2 as FNYEAQ. CDR3 length: 16 residues. Germline trimming cut 5 bases from V and 1 base from J; bases unmatched to any gene: 7. Here the CDR3 DNA reads TGTGCCAGCAGCCCCGCCATAGCGGGAGGCACAGATACGCAGTATTTT. Translated, it gives CASSPAIAGGTDTQYF.

The CDR3 coding sequence is TGTGCCAGCAGTTTACGACCGGAGTGGTGGGCGGGACAAGAGACCCAGTACTTC. Protein: CASSLRPEWWAGQETQYF. The rearrangement links TRBV28 to TRBJ2-5; possible D gene TRBD2, 6 bases. V was shortened by 2 bases and J by 2 bases, with 21 bases between the two germline ends. The CDR3 has 18 amino acids. CDR1 is MDHEN, CDR2 SYDVKM, per germline.

Written as DNA, the CDR3 is TGCGCCAGCAGCCTGGGACAGGGAAGGGGCTACACCTTC. The encoded protein is CASSLGQGRGYTF. The gene calls are TRBV5-1 and TRBJ1-2; 9 bases agree with TRBD1. Unmatched junction bases numbered 6, after V lost 4 bases and J lost 8 bases. The CDR3 sequence is 13 residues long. Per germline, CDR1 SGHRS and CDR2 YFSETQ.

The gene calls are TRBV19 and TRBJ1-1; no clear D gene. The CDR3 length is 15 residues. Deletions cut 7 bases from V and 11 bases from J, with 26 bases between. Germline V gene sequence: CDR1 LNHDA, CDR2 SQIVND (reference sequence). CDR3 sequence (DNA): TGTGCCAGTACCACACTGCGGAGGGAGCGGAGAGAGGCTTTCTTT. Its translation is CASTTLRRERREAFF.

This chain uses TRBV19 with TRBJ2-1; 13 bases map to TRBD2. The CDR3 spans 18 residues. Germline-derived CDR1 and CDR2 are LNHDA and SQIVND (reference sequence). The ends lost 5 bases at V and 4 bases at J; junction bases unmatched: 11. CDR3 protein: CASSPLAGGPSGYNEQFF. The CDR3 coding sequence is TGTGCCAGTAGTCCACTAGCGGGAGGGCCCTCGGGGTACAATGAGCAGTTCTTC.

The chain links TRBV28 to TRBJ1-3; D not resolved. Germline CDR1 reads MDHEN; CDR2 reads SYDVKM. CDR3 length: 15 residues. Trimming removed 6 bases at V and 4 bases at J, with 16 bases between. The CDR3 region is CASSPTLTGGNTIYF. As DNA, the CDR3 is TGTGCCAGCAGCCCTACTTTGACCGGGGGAAACACCATATATTTT.

This sequence joins TRBV5-1 and TRBJ1-1; D remains unclear. V lost 3 bases and J lost 2, with 11 bases in between. The CDR3 contains 14 residues. Per germline, CDR1 SGHRS and CDR2 YFSETQ. The CDR3 here is CASSSAGINTEAFF. CDR3 in DNA: TGCGCCAGCAGCTCGGCAGGTATAAACACTGAAGCTTTCTTT.

The CDR3 loop reads CASSYSGGEGHTEAFF. Here the CDR3 DNA reads TGTGCCAGCAGTTACTCAGGGGGCGAAGGGCACACTGAAGCTTTCTTT. This rearrangement joins TRBV6-5 to TRBJ1-1; 7 bases are shared with TRBD1. CDR3 length: 16 amino acids. Trimming removed 0 bases from V and 3 bases from J; junction bases left unmatched: 7. Per the germline V gene, CDR1 is MNHEY and CDR2 is SVGAGI.

Note on this clone: Other DNA sequences within the sample encode an identical CDR3. The chain uses TRBV5-1 and TRBJ1-2; D is possibly TRBD1 (5 bases). Germline assignment: CDR1 SGHRS and CDR2 YFSETQ. With 4 bases removed from V and 2 bases from J, the gap between germline ends came to 9 bases. This CDR3 is built from 13 residues. CDR3 residues: CASSEQGNYGYTF. CDR3 in DNA: TGCGCCAGCAGCGAGCAGGGCAACTATGGCTACACCTTC.

The chain recombines TRBV19 with TRBJ1-4; the D gene is possibly TRBD1 (6 bases). V lost 5 bases, J lost 8 bases, and 18 bases lay in between. Per the germline V gene, CDR1 is LNHDA and CDR2 is SQIVND (reference sequence). This CDR3 has 15 amino acids. This CDR3 reads CASSSAGENPEKLFF. CDR3 coding DNA: TGTGCCAGTAGTTCCGCAGGGGAGAACCCGGAAAAACTGTTTTTT.